These T cell receptor beta chains were read from a single sample in a study of graft-versus-host responses after intestinal transplantation. Method: immunoSEQ multiplex PCR; TCRdb's copy keeps in-frame clones and lacks some. Of approximately 24,000 clones in the sample, 70% to 90% were seen once. Sequencing used PBMCs, obtained nearly 470 days after intestinal transplant. These receptors originate from a human patient who received an intestinal transplant, so some T cells may come from the graft donor. CDR3s include the opening cysteine and the closing phenylalanine or tryptophan. Fields, in order: clone size, CDR3 length, J gene, V gene, D gene, CDR3 protein, CDR3 DNA. D genes are given only for firm matches. Size values are once, few and many counts, or a class for expanded clones, and some rows have none.

size: .
length: 14
J: TRBJ2-7
V: TRBV5-6
D: TRBD2
CDR3: CASSYLAGPYEQYF
DNA: TGTGCCAGCAGCTACCTAGCGGGACCTTACGAGCAGTACTTC

size: .
length: 15
J: TRBJ1-2
V: TRBV30
D: .
CDR3: CAGMGGLFPNYGYTF
DNA: TGTGCCGGGATGGGGGGCCTTTTTCCTAACTATGGCTACACCTTC

size: .
length: 15
J: TRBJ1-2
V: TRBV25-1
D: .
CDR3: CASSEGRIIERGYTF
DNA: TGTGCCAGCAGTGAAGGGAGGATCATAGAGCGCGGCTACACCTTC

size: .
length: 14
J: TRBJ1-1
V: TRBV19
D: .
CDR3: CASSIGFGGTEAFF
DNA: TGTGCCAGTAGTATCGGATTCGGGGGCACTGAAGCTTTCTTT

size: .
length: 14
J: TRBJ2-7
V: TRBV2
D: .
CDR3: CASSEYGQRYEQYF
DNA: TGTGCCAGCAGTGAATATGGACAGCGATACGAGCAGTACTTC

size: .
length: 16
J: TRBJ2-1
V: TRBV5-1
D: TRBD2
CDR3: CASSTTTSGSFDEQFF
DNA: TGCGCCAGCAGCACAACGACTAGCGGGAGTTTCGATGAGCAGTTCTTC

size: .
length: 14
J: TRBJ1-1
V: TRBV5-4
D: .
CDR3: CASSPRGRGTEAFF
DNA: TGTGCCAGCAGCCCCCGGGGGAGGGGAACTGAAGCTTTCTTT

size: .
length: 13
J: TRBJ2-7
V: TRBV5-1
D: .
CDR3: CASSLEVEGEQYF
DNA: TGCGCCAGCAGCTTGGAGGTAGAGGGCGAGCAGTACTTC

size: .
length: 14
J: TRBJ2-7
V: TRBV7-6
D: TRBD1
CDR3: CASSFRAGGHEQYF
DNA: TGTGCCAGCAGCTTCAGGGCAGGGGGACACGAGCAGTACTTC

size: .
length: 16
J: TRBJ1-1
V: TRBV18
D: TRBD1
CDR3: CASSPTLGQGDTEAFF
DNA: TGTGCCAGCTCACCAACTTTGGGACAGGGAGACACTGAAGCTTTCTTT

size: .
length: 13
J: TRBJ1-2
V: TRBV19
D: .
CDR3: CASGPLGTDGYTF
DNA: TGTGCCAGTGGTCCCCTGGGGACGGATGGCTACACCTTC

size: once
length: 15
J: TRBJ1-4
V: TRBV30
D: .
CDR3: CAWSAGDTVNEKLFF
DNA: TGTGCCTGGAGTGCCGGCGACACCGTAAATGAAAAACTGTTTTTT

size: .
length: 15
J: TRBJ2-7
V: TRBV11-2
D: TRBD2
CDR3: CASSLPGTSLHEQYF
DNA: TGTGCCAGCAGCCTGCCCGGGACTAGCCTGCACGAGCAGTACTTC

size: .
length: 13
J: TRBJ1-3
V: TRBV6-5
D: .
CDR3: CAMGPSSGNTIYF
DNA: TGTGCCATGGGGCCCTCCTCTGGAAACACCATATATTTT

size: once
length: 13
J: TRBJ2-7
V: TRBV19
D: TRBD2
CDR3: CASSAGDPYEQYF
DNA: TGTGCCAGTTCAGCGGGAGATCCCTACGAGCAGTACTTC

size: .
length: 11
J: TRBJ2-1
V: TRBV6-6
D: .
CDR3: CATVFLAEQFF
DNA: TGTGCCACCGTCTTTCTAGCGGAGCAGTTCTTC

size: .
length: 14
J: TRBJ2-7
V: TRBV11-2
D: TRBD2
CDR3: CASSPRGGSYEQYF
DNA: TGTGCCAGCAGCCCTCGGGGGGGCTCCTACGAGCAGTACTTC

size: few
length: 16
J: TRBJ1-5
V: TRBV4-2
D: .
CDR3: CASSQDFGEQGQPQHF
DNA: TGTGCCAGCAGCCAAGATTTCGGTGAGCAGGGGCAGCCCCAGCATTTT

size: .
length: 15
J: TRBJ1-5
V: TRBV6-5
D: .
CDR3: CASSLRGRGNQPQHF
DNA: TGTGCCAGCAGCCTACGGGGAAGGGGGAATCAGCCCCAGCATTTT

size: once
length: 15
J: TRBJ2-3
V: TRBV6-5
D: .
CDR3: CATGYGGRAADTQYF
DNA: TGTGCCACCGGTTACGGGGGAAGAGCCGCAGATACGCAGTATTTT

size: .
length: 14
J: TRBJ1-6
V: TRBV6-5
D: TRBD1
CDR3: CASSPQGGGSPLHF
DNA: TGTGCCAGCAGTCCCCAGGGGGGAGGTTCACCCCTCCACTTT

size: once
length: 13
J: TRBJ2-3
V: TRBV19
D: TRBD2
CDR3: CASSLAGTDTQYF
DNA: TGTGCCAGTAGCCTAGCGGGTACAGATACGCAGTATTTT

size: .
length: 15
J: TRBJ1-5
V: TRBV19
D: .
CDR3: CAGGPASNTQQPQHF
DNA: TGTGCCGGAGGGCCGGCCAGCAACACACAACAGCCCCAGCATTTT

size: once
length: 15
J: TRBJ2-1
V: TRBV21-1
D: .
CDR3: CASSSSLLGCNEQFF
DNA: TGTGCCAGCAGCTCTTCCCTCCTGGGGTGTAATGAGCAGTTCTTC

size: .
length: 15
J: TRBJ1-3
V: TRBV9
D: TRBD1
CDR3: CASSVGTGTGNTIYF
DNA: TGTGCCAGCAGCGTAGGGACAGGGACCGGAAACACCATATATTTT

size: .
length: 12
J: TRBJ1-1
V: TRBV19
D: .
CDR3: CASSNGNTEAFF
DNA: TGTGCCAGTAGTAATGGGAACACTGAAGCTTTCTTT

size: .
length: 15
J: TRBJ2-3
V: TRBV7-3
D: .
CDR3: CASSLTGSFTDTQYF
DNA: TGTGCCAGCAGCTTGACAGGTTCCTTCACAGATACGCAGTATTTT

size: .
length: 17
J: TRBJ2-1
V: TRBV5-4
D: TRBD2
CDR3: CASSAGTSGAGDNEQFF
DNA: TGTGCCAGCAGCGCCGGGACTAGCGGGGCAGGGGACAATGAGCAGTTCTTC

size: once
length: 16
J: TRBJ2-6
V: TRBV18
D: TRBD1
CDR3: CASSGSTGDGANVLTF
DNA: TGTGCCAGCTCAGGATCGACAGGGGACGGGGCCAACGTCCTGACTTTC

size: .
length: 12
J: TRBJ2-5
V: TRBV27
D: .
CDR3: CASSLWGETQYF
DNA: TGTGCCAGCAGTTTATGGGGAGAGACCCAGTACTTC